A single sample is the source of the 22 T cell receptor beta chains below, sequenced in a study of T-cell reconstitution after alpha-beta-depleted transplantation in children. This sample's TCRbeta library carried unique molecular identifier barcodes. TCRdb called the PCR reads again in MiXCR, with one record for every CDR3 protein. The sample lists about 590,000 distinct CDR3 sequences; 10% to 15% were seen once. Here the sequenced sample was PBMCs, mostly from graft donor cells, taken 360 days after TCRalphabeta/CD19-depleted stem cell transplant. The source of these receptors is a male patient between 10 and 17 years old who had a stem cell transplant for acute myeloid leukemia, so the T cells may come from the graft donor.

Many counts were recorded for this clonotype. The chain's CDR3 is CASSPLLGGINNEQFF. CDR3 nucleotide sequence: TGTGCCAGCAGTCCTCTACTAGGCGGAATAAACAATGAGCAGTTCTTC. This sequence joins TRBV6-2 or TRBV6-3 and TRBJ2-1; D might be TRBD2 (5 bases). This CDR3 spans 16 amino acids. Trimming stripped 5 bases from V and 5 bases from J, with 19 bases between. The V gene's germline CDR1 is MNHEY and CDR2 SVGEGT.

This chain links TRBV20-1 with TRBJ1-5; D call uncertain. The CDR3 runs to 13 residues. CDR1 is DFQATT and CDR2 is SNEGSKA in the germline V gene (reference sequence). Trimming pared 8 bases from V and 2 bases from J, leaving 13 bases between. CDR3 sequence reads: CSPQTGGNQPQHF. CDR3 coding DNA: TGCAGTCCTCAGACCGGAGGCAATCAGCCCCAGCATTTT.

The chain combines TRBV18 with TRBJ2-1, with 9 bases matching TRBD1. V gave up 6 bases and J gave up 10 bases; unmatched junction bases: 13. CDR1 is KGHSH and CDR2 is LQKENI in the germline V gene. The CDR3 sequence is 15 residues long. This CDR3 reads CASSDRDRDEREQFF. CDR3 coding DNA: TGTGCCAGCTCCGATAGGGACAGGGATGAGCGGGAGCAGTTCTTC.

This clonotype was seen a few times. The chain employs TRBV18 and TRBJ2-3; D is ambiguous. Germline values: CDR1 KGHSH, CDR2 LQKENI. Deletions cut 0 bases from V and 4 bases from J, with 8 bases between. The CDR3 length is 14 residues. The CDR3 spells CASSPPRGADTQYF. The CDR3 DNA reads TGTGCCAGCTCACCACCGAGAGGAGCAGATACGCAGTATTTT. Drawing the rest from reference TRBV18 and TRBJ2-3, the complete variable domain is NAGVMQNPRHLVRRRGQEARLRCSPMKGHSHVYWYRQLPEEGLKFMVYLQKENIIDESGMPKERFSAEFPKEGPSILRIQQVVRGDSAAYFCASSPPRGADTQYFGPGTRLTVL.

This clonotype has a handful of counts. The V and J genes are TRBV29-1 and TRBJ2-5; D may match TRBD1 or TRBD2 (6 bases each). Germline assignment: CDR1 SQVTM and CDR2 ANQGSEA. Trimming removed 5 bases at V and 4 bases at J, with 14 bases between. CDR3 size: 13 residues. The DNA for the CDR3 is TGCAGCGTTTCATCCGGGGGCGTAGAGACCCAGTACTTC. Protein sequence: CSVSSGGVETQYF.

This clonotype was seen at least ten times. The chain couples TRBV28 to TRBJ2-7; 8 bases map to TRBD2. With V trimmed by 6 bases and J by 4 bases, 2 bases remained unmatched. Germline CDR1 MDHEN, CDR2 SYDVKM. This CDR3 has 12 amino acids. Written as DNA, the CDR3 is TGTGCCAGCAGCAGCGGGAGATACGAGCAGTACTTC. Protein product: CASSSGRYEQYF.

In this sample, this clonotype turned up many times. The chain is built from TRBV5-1 and TRBJ1-6, with D tentatively TRBD1 (5 bases). The CDR3 contains 16 residues. Germline CDR1 reads SGHRS; CDR2 reads YFSETQ. The V gene lost 0 bases and the J gene lost 4 bases, with 11 bases spanning the gap. Here the CDR3 DNA reads TGCGCCAGCAGCTTGGGGAGAGGGGATTATAATTCACCCCTCCACTTT. Translated: CASSLGRGDYNSPLHF. Full variable domain (outside the CDR3, taken from reference TRBV5-1 and TRBJ1-6): KAGVTQTPRYLIKTRGQQVTLSCSPISGHRSVSWYQQTPGQGLQFLFEYFSETQRNKGNFPGRFSGRQFSNSRSEMNVSTLELGDSALYLCASSLGRGDYNSPLHFGNGTRLTVT.

CDR3 residues: CASSFPGTRAYEQYF. CDR3 DNA: TGTGCCAGCAGTTTTCCCGGGACTAGGGCCTACGAGCAGTACTTC. V and J are TRBV28 and TRBJ2-7; 8 nucleotides line up with TRBD2. The germline V gene encodes CDR1 MDHEN and CDR2 SYDVKM. V trimming: 3 bases; J trimming: 2 bases; junction bases outside the gene matches: 6. The CDR3 runs to 15 residues.

V and J are TRBV5-1 and TRBJ2-5, with 15 bases lining up with TRBD2. CDR1 is SGHRS and CDR2 is YFSETQ in the germline V gene. The V and J ends lost 3 bases and 3 bases, in that order; junction bases with no gene match: 3. This CDR3 spans 16 amino acids. The CDR3: CASSSGLAGGKETQYF. The CDR3 DNA reads TGCGCCAGCAGCTCTGGACTAGCGGGAGGGAAAGAGACCCAGTACTTC.

This clonotype was recorded many times. The chain joins TRBV20-1 to TRBJ2-3; perhaps TRBD2 as D (5 bases). Per germline, CDR1 DFQATT and CDR2 SNEGSKA (reference sequence). Between the trimmed V and J ends, which lost 6 bases and 1 base, there was a span of 17 bases. The CDR3 spans 15 residues. Written as DNA, the CDR3 is TGCAGTGCCAATAATGCAGCGGAAGGCACAGATACGCAGTATTTT. It yields the protein CSANNAAEGTDTQYF.

This clonotype was seen more than once but under ten times. This chain joins TRBV9 and TRBJ2-7, with D perhaps TRBD1 (5 bases). The CDR3 has 14 amino acids. The V gene lost 0 bases and the J gene lost 4 bases, with 11 bases spanning the gap. Germline V gene data show CDR1 as SGDLS and CDR2 as YYNGEE. CDR3 DNA sequence: TGTGCCAGCAGCGTAGCTACAGGAGCGTACGAGCAGTACTTC. Translated, it gives CASSVATGAYEQYF.

The table lists this clonotype with a few counts. This chain connects TRBV7-9 to TRBJ2-1; possible D gene TRBD2, 6 bases. The V end was cut by 0 bases, the J end by 8 bases, with 17 bases between. Germline CDR1 reads SEHNR; CDR2 reads FQNEAQ (reference sequence). The CDR3 spans 16 residues. The CDR3 spells CASSLARGAGSDEQFF. In DNA form, the CDR3 reads TGTGCCAGCAGCTTAGCTCGCGGGGCGGGCAGTGATGAGCAGTTCTTC. Full variable domain (missing parts from reference TRBV7-9 and TRBJ2-1): DTGVSQNPRHKITKRGQNVTFRCDPISEHNRLYWYRQTLGQGPEFLTYFQNEAQLEKSRLLSDRFSAERPKGSFSTLEIQRTEQGDSAMYLCASSLARGAGSDEQFFGPGTRLTVL.

Only a few counts were recorded for this clonotype. The V and J genes are TRBV6-5 and TRBJ1-2; no firm D call. CDR3 length: 12 amino acids. Germline CDR1 MNHEY, CDR2 SVGAGI. The V end lost 1 base, the J end lost 7 bases, and 7 bases lay between the germline ends. CDR3 residues: CASSYWMVGYTF. The CDR3 bases are TGTGCCAGCAGTTACTGGATGGTTGGCTACACCTTC.

This clonotype was recorded a few times. The V and J genes are TRBV4-2 and TRBJ2-3; TRBD2 matches at 13 bases. This CDR3 spans 17 amino acids. The trim removed 2 bases at V and 4 bases at J, leaving 6 bases unmatched. In germline, CDR1 is LGHNA, CDR2 YNFKEQ. The CDR3 sequence is CASSQLGLAGAADTQYF. CDR3 coding DNA: TGTGCCAGCAGCCAACTTGGACTAGCGGGAGCCGCAGATACGCAGTATTTT.

This clonotype was recorded at least ten times. CDR3 sequence: CASSPRGWQYF. CDR3 nucleotide sequence: TGTGCCAGCAGTCCCCGGGGTTGGCAGTACTTC. The chain combines TRBV28 with TRBJ2-7, with D possibly TRBD2 on 5 matching bases. CDR3 length: 11 amino acids. V lost 5 bases to trimming and J lost 9 bases, with 11 bases between them. Germline assignment: CDR1 MDHEN and CDR2 SYDVKM.

Ten or more counts support this clonotype. J is TRBJ2-1 and V is TRBV20-1; tentative D call: TRBD2 (6 bases). CDR3 size: 16 residues. The germline V gene has CDR1 DFQATT and CDR2 SNEGSKA (reference sequence). V lost 1 base and J lost 5, with 18 bases in between. The CDR3 DNA reads as TGCAGTGCTAGAGGACGGGGAGGCGGGACCAACAATGAGCAGTTCTTC. Translated: CSARGRGGGTNNEQFF.

The J gene is TRBJ1-6, the V gene TRBV18; D not resolved. V gave up 6 bases and J gave up 14 bases, with 14 bases separating them. Looked up from germline, CDR1 is KGHSH and CDR2 is LQKENI. CDR3 length: 12 amino acids. The CDR3 DNA sequence: TGTGCCAGCTCGGGATCCGGCGAATCCCTCCACTTT. It specifies CASSGSGESLHF. Combining the CDR3 with reference TRBV18 and TRBJ1-6 gives the whole variable domain NAGVMQNPRHLVRRRGQEARLRCSPMKGHSHVYWYRQLPEEGLKFMVYLQKENIIDESGMPKERFSAEFPKEGPSILRIQQVVRGDSAAYFCASSGSGESLHFGNGTRLTVT.

There are a few counts of this clonotype. The rearrangement links TRBV20-1 to TRBJ2-3; D is perhaps TRBD2 (6 bases). The germline gives CDR1 DFQATT, CDR2 SNEGSKA (reference sequence). CDR3 length equals 15 residues. Trimming removed 2 bases from V and 3 bases from J, with 15 bases in between. CDR3 nucleotides: TGCAGTGCTAGATGGAGGGAGGAGTGGACAGATACGCAGTATTTT. Encoded protein: CSARWREEWTDTQYF.

The genes are TRBV20-1 and TRBJ2-4, with D possibly TRBD1 on 6 matching bases. There are 14 residues in the CDR3. From germline, CDR1 is DFQATT and CDR2 SNEGSKA (reference sequence). V was trimmed by 6 bases and J by 0 bases, leaving 12 bases between them. This CDR3 reads CSAHQGLAKNIQYF. The CDR3 coding sequence is TGCAGTGCACACCAGGGGTTAGCCAAAAACATTCAGTACTTC.

This clonotype was recorded a few times. V is TRBV10-3 and J is TRBJ2-1, with 8 nucleotides matching TRBD2. The CDR3 spans 20 residues. V dropped 6 bases and J dropped 5; count of bases not matched to a gene: 24. Germline CDR1 reads ENHRY; CDR2 reads SYGVKD. The DNA for the CDR3 is TGTGCCATCAGAGTCAGCGGGGGAGACGGTAGCGTCTCCGGGCACAATGAGCAGTTCTTC. This translates into CAIRVSGGDGSVSGHNEQFF.

The sample holds a few counts of this clonotype. The chain couples TRBV28 to TRBJ1-4; 7 nucleotides line up with TRBD1. This CDR3 is 21 amino acids long. The germline gives CDR1 MDHEN, CDR2 SYDVKM. V shed 3 bases and J 0 bases; nucleotides not matched to a gene: 19. Here the CDR3 reads CASSLRIWAGGTDATNEKLFF. The CDR3 nucleotides read TGTGCCAGCAGTTTGAGGATTTGGGCCGGGGGGACAGATGCAACTAATGAAAAACTGTTTTTT.

Only a few counts were recorded for this clonotype. J is TRBJ2-1 and V is TRBV27; D is unresolved. The germline CDR1 and CDR2 sequences are MNHEY and SMNVEV (reference sequence). This CDR3 spans 12 amino acids. The V and J ends lost 7 bases and 10 bases respectively, with 14 bases between them. CDR3 DNA sequence: TGTGCCAGCACCTCCGTGGGGAAGGAGCAGTTCTTC. Translating gives CASTSVGKEQFF.